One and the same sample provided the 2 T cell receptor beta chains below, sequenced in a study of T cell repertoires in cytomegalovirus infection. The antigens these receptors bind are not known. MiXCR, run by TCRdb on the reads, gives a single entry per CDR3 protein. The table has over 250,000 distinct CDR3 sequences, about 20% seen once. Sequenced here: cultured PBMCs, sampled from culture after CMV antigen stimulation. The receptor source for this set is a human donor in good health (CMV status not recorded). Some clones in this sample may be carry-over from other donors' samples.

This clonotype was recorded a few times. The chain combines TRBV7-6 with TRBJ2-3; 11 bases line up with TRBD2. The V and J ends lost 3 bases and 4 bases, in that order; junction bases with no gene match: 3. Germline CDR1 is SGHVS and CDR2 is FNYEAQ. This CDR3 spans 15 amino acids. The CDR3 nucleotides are TGTGCCAGCAGCTTGTCACTAGCGGGGGCAGATACGCAGTATTTT. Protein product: CASSLSLAGADTQYF. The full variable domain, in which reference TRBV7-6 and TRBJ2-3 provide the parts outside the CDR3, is GAGVSQSPRYKVTKRGQDVALRCDPISGHVSLYWYRQALGQGPEFLTYFNYEAQQDKSGLPNDRFSAERPEGSISTLTIQRTEQRDSAMYRCASSLSLAGADTQYFGPGTRLTVL.

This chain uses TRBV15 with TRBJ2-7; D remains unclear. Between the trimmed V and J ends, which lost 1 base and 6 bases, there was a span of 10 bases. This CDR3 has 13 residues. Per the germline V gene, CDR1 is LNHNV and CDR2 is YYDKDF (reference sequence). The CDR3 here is CATSRVLGGEQYV. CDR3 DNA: TGTGCCACCAGCAGAGTGTTGGGTGGCGAGCAGTACGTC.